This T cell receptor (beta chain) stems from a study of CD8 T cells in ankylosing spondylitis. Study-level findings and limits: In the blood and synovial fluid of reactive arthritis, some motif variants had been previously reported. It was reported that disease-linked clones were significantly enriched in matched ankylosing spondylitis synovial fluid. Ankylosing spondylitis blood appeared to be characterized by a TCR beta motif of several highly homologous variants.

As the method for making TCR beta libraries, quantitative 5'-RACE with molecular barcodes was used. TCRdb itself ran the 5' RACE reads through MiXCR, one entry per CDR3 protein. The table lists around 300,000 distinct CDR3 sequences, approximately 10% of them singletons, with about a tenth in the top ten. Germline V CDR1 and CDR2: SGDLS, YYNGEE. J lost 10 bases, V lost 0 bases, and 8 bases had no gene match. This CDR3 contains 16 residues. This clonotype was seen a handful of times. The antigen remains undetermined. Source material: blood, either unsorted or a sorted T cell fraction (not recorded which). The chain recombines TRBV9 with TRBJ2-1, with 12 bases fitting TRBD2. This sequence was found in a female donor with ankylosing spondylitis or in good health (not recorded which). CDR3 sequence reads: CASSVGSSGGVGEQFF. CDR3 nucleotide sequence: TGTGCCAGCAGCGTAGGGTCTAGCGGGGGGGTCGGGGAGCAGTTCTTC.